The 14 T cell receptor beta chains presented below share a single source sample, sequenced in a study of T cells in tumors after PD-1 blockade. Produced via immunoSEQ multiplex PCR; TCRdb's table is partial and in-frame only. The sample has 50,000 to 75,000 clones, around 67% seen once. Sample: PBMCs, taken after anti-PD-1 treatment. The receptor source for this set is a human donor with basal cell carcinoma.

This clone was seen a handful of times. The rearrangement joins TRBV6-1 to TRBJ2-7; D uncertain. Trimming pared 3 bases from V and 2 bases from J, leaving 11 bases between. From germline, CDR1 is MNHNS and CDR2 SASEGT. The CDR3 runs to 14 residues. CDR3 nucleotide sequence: TGTGCCAGCAGTGAGCAGACGGGCCCCTACGAGCAGTACTTC. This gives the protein CASSEQTGPYEQYF.

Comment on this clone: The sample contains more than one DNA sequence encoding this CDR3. CDR3 DNA: TGTGCCAGCAGCCGGACGGATAGCAATCAGCCCCAGCATTTT. This sequence encodes CASSRTDSNQPQHF. The chain couples TRBV3-1 (or the pseudogene TRBV3-2) to TRBJ1-5, with D hard to call. With 4 bases removed from V and 0 bases from J, the gap between germline ends came to 7 bases. The CDR3 has 14 amino acids. Germline CDR1 reads LGHDT; CDR2 reads YNNKEL (reference sequence).

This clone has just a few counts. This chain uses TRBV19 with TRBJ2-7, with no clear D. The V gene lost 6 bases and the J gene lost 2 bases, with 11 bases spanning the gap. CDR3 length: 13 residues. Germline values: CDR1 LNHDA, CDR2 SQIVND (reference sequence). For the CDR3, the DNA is TGTGCCAGTAGCCAAGGGTTTCCCTACGAGCAGTACTTC. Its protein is CASSQGFPYEQYF.

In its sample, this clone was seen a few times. This CDR3 is CASSTLGQGGSYEQYF. The CDR3 DNA is TGTGCCAGCAGCACTCTTGGACAGGGTGGGTCCTACGAGCAGTACTTC. The chain combines TRBV21-1 with TRBJ2-7; the D call TRBD1 from the table was never checked on the DNA. TRBV21-1 is designated a pseudogene. This CDR3 is 16 amino acids long.

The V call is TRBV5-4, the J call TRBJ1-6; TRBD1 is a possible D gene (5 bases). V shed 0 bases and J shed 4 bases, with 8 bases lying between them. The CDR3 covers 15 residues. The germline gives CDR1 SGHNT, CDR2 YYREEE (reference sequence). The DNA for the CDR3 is TGTGCCAGCAGCTTGGGAGCAGGGTATAATTCACCCCTCCACTTT. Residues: CASSLGAGYNSPLHF.

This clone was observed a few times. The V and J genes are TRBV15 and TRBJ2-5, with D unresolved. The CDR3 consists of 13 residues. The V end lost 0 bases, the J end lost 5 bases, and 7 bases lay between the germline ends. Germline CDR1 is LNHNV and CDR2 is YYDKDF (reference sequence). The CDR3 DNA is TGTGCCACCAGCAGAGATAGCAGCGAGACCCAGTACTTC. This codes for CATSRDSSETQYF.

CDR3 sequence (DNA): TGTGCCTGGAGGCCTCGGGACAGGGGGTACAATCAGCCCCAGCATTTT. Amino acids: CAWRPRDRGYNQPQHF. V gene TRBV30 combines with J gene TRBJ1-5; TRBD1 matches at 11 bases. This CDR3 spans 16 amino acids. CDR1 is GTSNPN, CDR2 SVGIG, per germline (reference sequence). The V and J ends lost 3 bases and 3 bases, in that order; junction bases with no gene match: 7.

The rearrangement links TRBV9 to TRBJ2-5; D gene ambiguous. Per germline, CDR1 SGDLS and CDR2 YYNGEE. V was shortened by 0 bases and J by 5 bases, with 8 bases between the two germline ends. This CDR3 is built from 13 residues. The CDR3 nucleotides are TGTGCCAGCAGCGTAGACAGTCGGGAGACCCAGTACTTC. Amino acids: CASSVDSRETQYF.

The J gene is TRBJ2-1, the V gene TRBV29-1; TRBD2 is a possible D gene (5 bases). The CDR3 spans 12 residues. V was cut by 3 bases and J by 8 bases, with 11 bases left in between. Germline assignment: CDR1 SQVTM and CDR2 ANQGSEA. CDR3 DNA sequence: TGCAGCGTTGACCCCGGGGTCGATGAGCAGTTCTTC. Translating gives CSVDPGVDEQFF.

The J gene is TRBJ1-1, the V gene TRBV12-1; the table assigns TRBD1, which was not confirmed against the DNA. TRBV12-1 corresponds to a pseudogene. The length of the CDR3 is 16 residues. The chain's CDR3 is CASSLPPGPGVTEAFF. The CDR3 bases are TGTGCCAGCAGCCTCCCACCAGGGCCCGGAGTCACTGAAGCTTTCTTT.

The CDR3 is CASSQGGGNTEAFF. The CDR3 nucleotides read TGTGCCAGCAGCCAAGGAGGAGGGAACACTGAAGCTTTCTTT. This rearrangement joins TRBV3-1 (or the pseudogene TRBV3-2) to TRBJ1-1, with D hard to call. The germline gives CDR1 LGHDT, CDR2 YNNKEL (reference sequence). The CDR3 sequence is 14 residues long. V gave up 1 base and J gave up 1 base, with 7 bases separating them.

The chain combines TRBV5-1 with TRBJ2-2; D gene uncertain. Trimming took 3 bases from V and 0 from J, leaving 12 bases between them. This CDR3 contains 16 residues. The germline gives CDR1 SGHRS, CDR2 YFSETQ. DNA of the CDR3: TGCGCCAGCAGCTCGCTTGACCGAGCGAACACCGGGGAGCTGTTTTTT. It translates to CASSSLDRANTGELFF.

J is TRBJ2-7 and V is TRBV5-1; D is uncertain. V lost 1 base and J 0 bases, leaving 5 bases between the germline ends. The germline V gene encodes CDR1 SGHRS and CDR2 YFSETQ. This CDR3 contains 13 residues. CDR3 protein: CASSLSVSYEQYF. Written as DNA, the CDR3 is TGCGCCAGCAGCTTGAGCGTCTCCTACGAGCAGTACTTC. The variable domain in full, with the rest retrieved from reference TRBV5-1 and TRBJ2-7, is KAGVTQTPRYLIKTRGQQVTLSCSPISGHRSVSWYQQTPGQGLQFLFEYFSETQRNKGNFPGRFSGRQFSNSRSEMNVSTLELGDSALYLCASSLSVSYEQYFGPGTRLTVT.

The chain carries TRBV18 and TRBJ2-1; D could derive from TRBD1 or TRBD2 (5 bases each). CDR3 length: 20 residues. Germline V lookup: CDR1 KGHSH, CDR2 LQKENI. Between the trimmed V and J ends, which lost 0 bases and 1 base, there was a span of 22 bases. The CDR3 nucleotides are TGTGCCAGCTCACCACCGACGGGACCGGGCTTAGGGTCGTCCTACAATGAGCAGTTCTTC. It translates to CASSPPTGPGLGSSYNEQFF.